Following are 23 T cell receptor beta chains from one sample sequenced in a study of human T cells and chemical hapten exposure (dated by TCRdb to the early 2020s). According to the study, the label for this sample's time point signals: patch test 2, 6 weeks after DPC sensitization. The treatment or condition label on this specimen signifies: therapeutic diphenylcyclopropenone sensitization with weekly scalp DPC. Libraries were prepared through RACE. TCRdb shows the sequencer as NextSeq 500. TCRdb itself trimmed the public reads at Q25 with fastp, ran MiXCR and retained productive beta chains. A single entry per CDR3 protein holds the most common genes and DNA from its merged rows. The sample table holds more than 75,000 distinct CDR3 sequences, of which 7% to 10% were seen once. Jointly, the top ten make up approximately 2.2% of the sample. The sample was whole blood, taken in connection with sensitization to the hapten diphenylcyclopropenone (DPC). The receptors shown here come from a woman between 40 and 55 years old with alopecia areata. Some clones in this sample may be carry-over from other donors' samples.

This clonotype has at least ten counts. The V and J genes are TRBV7-3 and TRBJ2-4; 12 nucleotides line up with TRBD2. The trim removed 5 bases at V and 0 bases at J, leaving 8 bases unmatched. CDR3 length equals 18 residues. CDR1 and CDR2 from the germline V gene are SGHTA and FQGTGA. The CDR3 DNA is TGTGCCAGCAGCAAAGGGACTAGCGGGCATCTAGCCAAAAACATTCAGTACTTC. As protein: CASSKGTSGHLAKNIQYF.

In the case of this clonotype: A much more abundant neighbour one base away suggests this may be a read error. This chain joins TRBV7-2 and TRBJ2-7; D is unresolved. The CDR3 sequence is 12 residues long. Germline V gene sequence: CDR1 SGHTA, CDR2 FQGNSA. Trimming pared 5 bases from V and 1 base from J, leaving 6 bases between. Written as DNA, the CDR3 is TGTACCAGCAGCCAAGCATCCTACGAGCAGTACTTC. Protein product: CTSSQASYEQYF. The whole variable domain, filled in from reference TRBV7-2 and TRBJ2-7, reads GAGVSQSPSNKVTEKGKDVELRCDPISGHTALYWYRQSLGQGLEFLIYFQGNSAPDKSGLPSDRFSAERTGGSVSTLTIQRTQQEDSAVYLCTSSQASYEQYFGPGTRLTVT.

There are many counts of this clonotype. The V and J genes are TRBV29-1 and TRBJ2-5, with D maybe TRBD1 (6 bases). The CDR3 loop spans 14 amino acids. Trimming pared 6 bases from V and 9 bases from J, leaving 23 bases between. CDR1 SQVTM and CDR2 ANQGSEA come from the germline V gene. CDR3 sequence reads: CSVSQDVGGSAQYF. CDR3 sequence (DNA): TGCAGCGTATCCCAGGACGTAGGGGGATCGGCCCAGTACTTC. The whole variable domain, filled in from reference TRBV29-1 and TRBJ2-5, reads SAVISQKPSRDICQRGTSLTIQCQVDSQVTMMFWYRQQPGQSLTLIATANQGSEATYESGFVIDKFPISRPNLTFSTLTVSNMSPEDSSIYLCSVSQDVGGSAQYFGPGTRLLVL.

This chain joins TRBV7-8 and TRBJ2-2; weak D call: TRBD1 (6 bases). V lost 3 bases to trimming and J lost 3 bases, with 11 bases between them. This CDR3 is built from 15 residues. CDR1 and CDR2 from the germline V gene are SGHVS and FQNEAQ. CDR3: CASSLTHRDTGELFF. CDR3 DNA: TGTGCCAGCAGCTTGACGCACAGGGACACCGGGGAGCTGTTTTTT.

V gene TRBV28 combines with J gene TRBJ2-7; D possibly corresponds to TRBD2 (5 bases). Per germline, CDR1 MDHEN and CDR2 SYDVKM. Trimming took 5 bases from V and 3 from J, leaving 14 bases between them. This CDR3 comprises 14 residues. CDR3 sequence: CASSPSLANYEQYF. The DNA of the CDR3 is TGTGCCAGCAGTCCGTCTCTAGCCAACTACGAGCAGTACTTC. The full variable domain, with the rest looked up from reference TRBV28 and TRBJ2-7, is DVKVTQSSRYLVKRTGEKVFLECVQDMDHENMFWYRQDPGLGLRLIYFSYDVKMKEKGDIPEGYSVSREKKERFSLILESASTNQTSMYLCASSPSLANYEQYFGPGTRLTVT.

This clonotype was seen repeatedly, ten times or more. The chain has TRBV2 and TRBJ1-1; 7 bases line up with TRBD1. Germline values: CDR1 SNHLY, CDR2 FYNNEI. Germline trimming cut 6 bases from V and 4 bases from J; bases unmatched to any gene: 8. There are 14 residues in the CDR3. For the CDR3, the DNA is TGTGCCAGCAGCGGACCGGGACAGCTCACTGAAGCTTTCTTT. The encoded protein is CASSGPGQLTEAFF.

In this sample, this clonotype turned up a few times. DNA of the CDR3: TGCAGTGCTAGCTCGGCTAGCGGGGGTTTAGGGACCCAGTACTTC. It translates to CSASSASGGLGTQYF. The rearrangement joins TRBV20-1 to TRBJ2-5, with TRBD2 matching 10 bases. The CDR3 loop spans 15 amino acids. The germline V gene encodes CDR1 DFQATT and CDR2 SNEGSKA (reference sequence). Trimming at V came to 3 bases and at J to 7 bases, leaving 11 bases not matched to a gene.

This clonotype has just a few counts. V and J are TRBV5-1 and TRBJ2-2, with D possibly TRBD2 on 5 matching bases. The CDR3 totals 14 residues. V was cut by 4 bases and J by 0 bases, with 7 bases left in between. The germline gives CDR1 SGHRS, CDR2 YFSETQ. CDR3 DNA: TGCGCCAGCAGCCTAGCCTCGAACACCGGGGAGCTGTTTTTT. Encoded protein: CASSLASNTGELFF.

This clonotype was detected only a few times. This rearrangement joins TRBV19 to TRBJ2-2; TRBD2 matches 11 bases. Germline assignment: CDR1 LNHDA and CDR2 SQIVND (reference sequence). The J segment lost 2 bases and the V segment lost 3 bases, leaving 8 bases of the junction unmatched. The CDR3 sequence is 18 residues long. CDR3 nucleotide sequence: TGTGCCAGTAGTATCCTTCAGACTAGCGGGACCAACACCGGGGAGCTGTTTTTT. As protein: CASSILQTSGTNTGELFF.

This clonotype was seen a few times. The gene calls are TRBV4-1 and TRBJ2-7; D may be TRBD1 (6 bases). The CDR3 loop spans 15 amino acids. Trimming removed 0 bases at V and 3 bases at J, with 12 bases between. CDR1 is MGHRA and CDR2 is YSYEKL in the germline V gene. For the CDR3, the DNA is TGCGCCAGCAGCCAAGACAGGGGTCCTATCTACGAGCAGTACTTC. It specifies CASSQDRGPIYEQYF.

This clonotype was counted only a few times. The CDR3: CASTSGWEQYF. The CDR3 DNA sequence: TGTGCCAGCACTTCCGGATGGGAGCAGTACTTC. The J gene is TRBJ2-7, the V gene TRBV6-2 or TRBV6-3; D is ambiguous. Germline V CDR1 and CDR2: MNHEY, SVGEGT. The CDR3 covers 11 residues. V was clipped by 7 bases and J by 7 bases, with 11 bases between them.

The rearrangement links TRBV28 to TRBJ2-7; D remains ambiguous. The CDR3 contains 14 residues. Trimming took 5 bases from V and 0 from J, leaving 11 bases between them. Looked up from germline, CDR1 is MDHEN and CDR2 is SYDVKM. The CDR3 nucleotides read TGTGCCAGCAGTACCCCCTCGGGCTCCTACGAGCAGTACTTC. Residues: CASSTPSGSYEQYF.

This clonotype has a count of ten or more. This chain joins TRBV7-2 and TRBJ2-5, with D hard to call. Trimming shortened V by 1 base and J by 5 bases, and 11 bases separated the two germline ends. This CDR3 has 14 amino acids. Germline CDR1 is SGHTA and CDR2 is FQGNSA. CDR3 sequence reads: CASSLGGLRETQYF. CDR3 nucleotides: TGTGCCAGCAGCTTAGGGGGATTACGGGAGACCCAGTACTTC. Full variable domain (missing parts from reference TRBV7-2 and TRBJ2-5): GAGVSQSPSNKVTEKGKDVELRCDPISGHTALYWYRQSLGQGLEFLIYFQGNSAPDKSGLPSDRFSAERTGGSVSTLTIQRTQQEDSAVYLCASSLGGLRETQYFGPGTRLLVL.

The sample holds a few counts of this clonotype. The V gene is TRBV9, the J gene TRBJ2-2, with D possibly being TRBD2 (5 bases). Trimming left V 4 bases short and J 5 bases short, with 12 bases between. From germline, CDR1 is SGDLS and CDR2 YYNGEE. The CDR3 length is 14 residues. Here the CDR3 reads CASSTQLATGELFF. The CDR3, as DNA: TGTGCCAGCAGCACCCAATTAGCGACCGGGGAGCTGTTTTTT. The whole variable domain, remainder taken from reference TRBV9 and TRBJ2-2, is DSGVTQTPKHLITATGQRVTLRCSPRSGDLSVYWYQQSLDQGLQFLIQYYNGEERAKGNILERFSAQQFPDLHSELNLSSLELGDSALYFCASSTQLATGELFFGEGSRLTVL.

This clonotype came up many times. The chain employs TRBV12-3 or TRBV12-4 and TRBJ1-5, with a possible D match to TRBD1 (6 bases). Trimming cost V 7 bases and J 2 bases, with 15 bases left between them. This CDR3 is 15 amino acids long. The CDR3 loop reads CASTNTGKGNQPQHF. The CDR3 DNA sequence: TGTGCCAGCACTAACACAGGGAAGGGCAATCAGCCCCAGCATTTT.

In its sample, this clonotype was seen many times. The genes are TRBV5-6 and TRBJ2-5; weak D call: TRBD1 (5 bases). V lost 1 base, J lost 5 bases, and 18 bases lay in between. This CDR3 contains 16 residues. Germline CDR1 reads SGHDT; CDR2 reads YYEEEE. CDR3 in amino acids: CASSLFSGPGMETQYF. CDR3 in DNA: TGTGCCAGCAGCTTGTTTTCAGGGCCCGGCATGGAGACCCAGTACTTC.

This clonotype has at least ten counts. This chain links TRBV29-1 with TRBJ1-4; weak D call: TRBD1 (6 bases). The CDR3 contains 15 residues. Germline V gene sequence: CDR1 SQVTM, CDR2 ANQGSEA. Between the trimmed V and J ends, which lost 0 bases and 8 bases, there was a span of 16 bases. The CDR3 sequence is CSVEDLVQGGEKLFF. The CDR3 nucleotides are TGCAGCGTTGAAGATCTCGTACAGGGAGGAGAAAAACTGTTTTTT.

This chain uses TRBV18 with TRBJ2-5, with D hard to call. V dropped 2 bases and J dropped 1 base, with 8 bases sitting between them. This CDR3 region has 14 residues. Germline loops: CDR1 KGHSH, CDR2 LQKENI. The CDR3 bases are TGTGCCAGCTCACCAGGGCGGTCCCAAGAGACCCAGTACTTC. Translated: CASSPGRSQETQYF.

This clonotype has ten or more counts. This chain uses TRBV11-2 with TRBJ1-6; D remains unclear. Germline assignment: CDR1 SGHAT and CDR2 FQNNGV. V lost 1 base, J lost 10 bases, and 17 bases lay in between. The CDR3 has 16 residues. CDR3 protein: CASSLADWRSGSPLHF. The CDR3 DNA reads TGTGCCAGCAGCTTAGCGGATTGGCGTTCTGGCTCACCCCTCCACTTT.

This clonotype has more than one count but fewer than ten. The chain joins TRBV4-2 to TRBJ1-1, with a possible D match to TRBD1 (5 bases). Germline CDR1 is LGHNA and CDR2 is YNFKEQ. This CDR3 contains 16 residues. Trimming pared 0 bases from V and 1 base from J, leaving 12 bases between. CDR3 protein: CASSQDWTGGNTEAFF. For the CDR3, the DNA is TGTGCCAGCAGCCAAGATTGGACGGGGGGGAACACTGAAGCTTTCTTT.

The rearrangement joins TRBV6-5 to TRBJ1-5, with D possibly matching TRBD1 (5 bases). Germline V gene data show CDR1 as MNHEY and CDR2 as SVGAGI. This CDR3 contains 15 residues. V was pared by 6 bases and J by 2 bases, with 14 bases between. The CDR3 DNA sequence: TGTGCCAGCAGCAGGGAGGGAATCGGCAATCAGCCCCAGCATTTT. Residues: CASSREGIGNQPQHF.

This clonotype was observed a handful of times. Written as DNA, the CDR3 is TGTGCCAGCAGCGCCGGGTGGCGGGAGGGCCCCAACAATGAGCAGTTCTTC. This encodes CASSAGWREGPNNEQFF. The chain links TRBV7-9 to TRBJ2-1; TRBD2 matches 9 bases. The germline V gene encodes CDR1 SEHNR and CDR2 FQNEAQ (reference sequence). Losses at the gene ends were 5 bases for V and 5 bases for J; bases not matched to a gene: 13. CDR3 length: 17 amino acids.

The chain has TRBV7-3 and TRBJ2-1; either TRBD1 or TRBD2 may fit D (6 bases each). Germline lookup yields CDR1 SGHTA and CDR2 FQGTGA. CDR3 length: 14 amino acids. V lost 4 bases and J 9 bases, leaving 16 bases between the germline ends. CDR3 nucleotides: TGTGCCAGCAGCTCGACGGTAGGGGGAGGTGAGCAGTTCTTC. Encoded protein: CASSSTVGGGEQFF.